The sequence of this T cell receptor beta chain was determined in a study of blood T cell repertoires in COVID-19 (TCRdb year 2020). For context, the study as a whole: Samples from collaborators originated in the United States, Italy and Spain and spanned both the acute and convalescent phases of COVID-19. The prospective study material was composed of cDNA or gDNA derived from T cells, B-cell-depleted T cells, or PBMCs. The dataset comprised deeply sampled blood TCRbeta repertoires from subjects exposed to, actively infected with, or recovered from COVID-19. The repertoires were released in a freely available public database intended as a resource for research on the immune response to SARS-CoV-2. The samples were drawn from two sources: the first 160 participants of the ongoing ImmuneRACE study, and 950 to 1,500 subjects contributed by 6 global collaborators. Nearly every sample came with metadata listing a de-identified subject ID, COVID-19 status, age in years and sex. Where available, HLA class I and class II types were obtained from metadata supplied by the sample provider rather than from assay-based typing. Points the paper makes about the study in general: The quantity of clinical and demographic metadata differed by source and by participant and was supplied without curation.

Whole blood was collected in K2EDTA tubes by collaborating institutions according to the institutions' own protocols. For TCRbeta analysis, collaborator samples were shipped as frozen whole blood, as isolated PBMCs, or as DNA extracted from either sample type. From the cysteine up to the phenylalanine, the CDR3 has a length of 13 residues. The DNA shown is the 39-base CDR3, in frame from base 1. Via the germline V gene, CDR1 is MDHEN and CDR2 SYDVKM. V lost 6 bases and J lost 11 bases, and the count of bases not matched to a germline gene is 6. The immunoSEQ Assay, a bias-controlled multiplex PCR, was used to amplify TCRbeta CDR3 regions from genomic DNA. On the authors' methods: The number of nucleated cells in each sample was estimated from the amplification of reference gene primers within the assay. To quantify the absolute abundance of each unique TCRbeta CDR3 rearrangement, sequence reads were collapsed and filtered. Productive Simpson clonality was computed per sample as the square root of Simpson's diversity index over productive rearrangements. TCRdb took over this immuneACCESS table, retaining in-frame rearrangements with V and J assigned. Such tables are incomplete; in checked studies, under half of the missing clones stem from an unresolved V gene, and the remainder is unexplained. V and J calls and clone size are as listed in that table; D and trimming were resolved from the DNA. The sample includes some 220,000 clones, with more than 65% observed a single time. In total, the top ten clones hold approximately 10% of the sample.

Comments on this clone: Its antigen is not yet known. No per-base quality is available; no much larger clone lies one base away.

The sample comprised peripheral blood. The TCR comes from a man aged 50-60 years with active or convalescent COVID-19. The chain links TRBV28 with TRBJ1-6; 8 nucleotides in the junction match TRBD1. The CDR3 reads CASRRQGQPPLHF. In nucleotides, the sequence is TGTGCCAGCAGGAGACAGGGGCAGCCACCCCTCCACTTT. Full variable domain (CDR3 extended with the reference TRBV28 and TRBJ1-6 proteins): DVKVTQSSRYLVKRTGEKVFLECVQDMDHENMFWYRQDPGLGLRLIYFSYDVKMKEKGDIPEGYSVSREKKERFSLILESASTNQTSMYLCASRRQGQPPLHFGNGTRLTVT.